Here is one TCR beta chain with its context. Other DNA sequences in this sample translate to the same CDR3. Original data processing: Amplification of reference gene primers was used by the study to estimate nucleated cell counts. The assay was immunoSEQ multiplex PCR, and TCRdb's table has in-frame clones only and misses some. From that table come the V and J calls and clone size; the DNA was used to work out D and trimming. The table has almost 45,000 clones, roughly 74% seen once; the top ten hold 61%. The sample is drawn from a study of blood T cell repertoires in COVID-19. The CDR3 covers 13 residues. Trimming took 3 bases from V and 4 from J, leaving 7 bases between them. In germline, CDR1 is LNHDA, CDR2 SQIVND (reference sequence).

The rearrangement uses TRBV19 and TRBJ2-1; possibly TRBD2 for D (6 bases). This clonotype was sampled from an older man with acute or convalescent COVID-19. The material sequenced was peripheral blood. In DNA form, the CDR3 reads TGTGCCAGTAGTATTCGGGAGTACAATGAGCAGTTCTTC. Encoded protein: CASSIREYNEQFF.